This entry is about one T cell receptor beta chain. This clone was seen a few times. What this receptor recognizes is not known. No much larger clone exists at a distance of one base, and base qualities are not known. The CDR3 spans 16 residues, from the cysteine through the phenylalanine. The DNA shown is the 48-base CDR3, in frame from base 1. Germline trimming amounts to 0 bases on V and 4 bases on J, with 3 as the count of junction bases outside the gene matches. Sequences MRHNA (CDR1) and SNTAGT (CDR2) are obtained from the germline V gene. To be included, a participant needed at least one PBMC sample from before ART initiation plus at least two post-ART samples. Every participant with HIV received treatment in the United States of America. Cryopreserved samples of about 0.95-10 million PBMC were thawed and washed before DNA extraction. At the time of the earliest PBMC sample for each participant with HIV, ages ranged from roughly 20 to 54 years. Each participant contributed PBMC samples from 1-4 timepoints before ART initiation and 2-8 timepoints after ART initiation, with a median of 7 samples. For every participant, serial HIV viral load, CD4+ T-cell count, ART history and demographic data were obtained. Using a Qiagen kit on a QIAcube, genomic DNA was extracted from unsorted PBMC, with samples processed in batches of 12.

This record comes from a study of long-term antiretroviral therapy in people with HIV (dated by TCRdb to between 2021 and 2024). In the study overall: Collection of the earliest samples took place about a decade ahead of the 2015 WHO recommendation for immediate ART, at a time when ART was typically delayed until CD4 counts fell. Whether ART initiation and durable HIV suppression were associated with changes in peripheral blood TRB repertoire composition and diversity was tested in a retrospective serial study. A total of some 200 cryopreserved PBMC samples came from 25 to 35 adults with confirmed HIV infection and were collected serially over a mean of roughly 6 years (range 1-12). Test extractions of a monoclonal T-cell line alongside approximately 36 polyclonal samples showed no cross-contamination during QIAcube processing. Eleven of the 30 participants with HIV were female.

Broad study findings and their caveats: Since PBMC availability was limited, sequencing covered only the TCR beta chain, with no alpha chain pairing. The samples span the years 2004 to 2017, and the ART regimens used at that time may not be as effective as current regimens. Inferences about post-ART repertoire changes were limited because no data were available on ART adherence, viral resistance or therapy changes. Unsorted PBMC were profiled instead of sorted CD4+ and CD8+ T cells because pre-ART samples had limited cell numbers. HIV repertoires had narrower CDR3 length ranges than controls, and the network structure suggested an antigen-experienced repertoire that shifted only slightly toward naive after ART. At every time point, the repertoire was dominated by expanded TRB clones first identified before ART initiation, although this dominance fluctuated and, in many PLHIV, declined after ART. Starting ART was linked to a significant rise in TRB diversity, yet even with long-term ART the diversity remained significantly lower than in transplant donor controls.

The immunoSEQ hsTCRB v3.0 assay was used at survey level resolution to sequence the TRB variable region. The targeted TRB sequencing depth was about 40,000-55,000 T-cell genomes per sample. Pooled TRB libraries were sequenced on an Illumina MiSeq with a v3 150-cycle kit. In the paper's pipeline: Repertoire analysis was run in R within a reproducible Nextflow workflow that covered QC, data transformation and analysis. LymphoSeq2, an R package for AIRR-Seq data exploration, was used to implement custom analyses. A few samples that produced fewer than 5000 total TRB sequences were removed, so approximately 190 HIV repertoires were analyzed. Among the 180 to 200 HIV repertoires that were kept, under 60 were collected before ART initiation and roughly 130 were collected after ART initiation. Each repertoire was downsampled to 5000 TRB nucleotide sequences, and summary statistics were averaged across 100 downsampling iterations. The analysis kept only TRB sequences whose CDR3 regions were at least seven amino acids long. Two measures captured diversity: a Shannon entropy-derived clonality score and the Gini coefficient. Repertoire networks linked the top 5000 CDR3 amino acid sequences whenever two sequences differed by an edit distance of one. Antigen specificity groups and MHC restriction were predicted for TRB CDR3 amino acid sequences with GLIPH2. To flag known associations with CMV, EBV, HIV or tissue antigens, CDR3 amino acid sequences were compared against VDJdb and McPAS-TCR. Pre-ART, post-ART and control groups were compared with Wilcoxon signed-rank tests and Holm-Bonferroni correction. The clones in this table, taken by TCRdb from immuneACCESS, are in-frame only. Not every clone is retained; where verified, under half of the shortfall comes from an unresolved V gene, and the cause of the rest is unknown. D and trimming were read from the DNA, whereas the V and J calls and clone size are those reported in that table. Here the sample has about 24,000 clones; about 80% occur a single time. The ten largest account for 4.5% to 6% of the sample.

The sample in question was unsorted PBMCs, obtained 4.4 years after starting antiretroviral therapy. The chain joins TRBV6-4 to TRBJ2-3; 11 bases in the middle match TRBD2. The TCR sequence derives from a man aged 30-40 years with HIV. The CDR3 protein sequence reads: CASSDSGTSGSDTQYF. DNA sequence: TGTGCCAGCAGTGACTCGGGGACTAGCGGTTCAGATACGCAGTATTTT.